The entry that follows covers one T cell receptor beta chain sequence. This record belongs to a study of PD-L1 blockade in urothelial cancer. As to time point: pretreatment peripheral blood. Synthetic TCR analog templates were spiked into all PCRs individually. Profiling relied on immunoSEQ multiplex PCR, and the TCRdb table lists in-frame clones only, not all of them. Of tens of thousands of clones in the sample, approximately 80% are singletons; the top ten hold about 17%. Germline CDR1 reads SQVTM; CDR2 reads ANQGSEA. The CDR3 totals 13 residues. Trimming removed 4 bases from V and 7 bases from J, with 14 bases in between.

The sample here was PBMCs, taken around atezolizumab (anti-PD-L1) treatment. The receptor's source is a man aged 60-69 years with urothelial cancer. V gene TRBV29-1 combines with J gene TRBJ2-1, with D maybe TRBD1 (7 bases). The CDR3 loop reads CSVGRDRSNEQFF. The CDR3 DNA sequence: TGCAGCGTTGGGAGGGACAGATCGAATGAGCAGTTCTTC.